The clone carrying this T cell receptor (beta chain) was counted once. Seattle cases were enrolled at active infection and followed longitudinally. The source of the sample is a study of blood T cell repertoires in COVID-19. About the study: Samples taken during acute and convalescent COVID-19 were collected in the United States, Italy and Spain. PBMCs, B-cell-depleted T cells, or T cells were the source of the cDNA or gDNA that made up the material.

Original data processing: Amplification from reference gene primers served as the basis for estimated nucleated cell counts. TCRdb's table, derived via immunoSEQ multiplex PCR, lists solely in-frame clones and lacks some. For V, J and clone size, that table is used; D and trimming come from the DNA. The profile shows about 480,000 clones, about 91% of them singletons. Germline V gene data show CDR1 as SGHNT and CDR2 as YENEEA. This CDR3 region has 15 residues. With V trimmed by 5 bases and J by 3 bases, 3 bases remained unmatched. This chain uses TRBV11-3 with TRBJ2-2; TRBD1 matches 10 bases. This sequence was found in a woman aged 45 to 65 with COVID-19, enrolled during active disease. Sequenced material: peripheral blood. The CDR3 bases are TGTGCCAGCAGCGCCGGGACAGGGGACACCGGGGAGCTGTTTTTT. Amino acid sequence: CASSAGTGDTGELFF.